The clone carrying this T cell receptor beta chain was seen repeatedly, ten times or more. What it recognizes is unknown. The CDR3 contains 16 residues. The V end was cut by 3 bases, the J end by 1 base, with 13 bases between. Germline V gene data show CDR1 as MNHEY and CDR2 as SMNVEV (reference sequence). Amplified regions were TCR beta CDR3 sequences from RNA transcripts. HTBI primers were the set used in a first-round RT-PCR of the TCR CDR3. A single record per CDR3 protein comes from TCRdb applying MiXCR to the multiplex PCR reads. Altogether roughly 300,000 distinct CDR3 sequences are present, 21% being singletons, with the ten largest covering over 40%. This record comes from a study of T cells in Graves' hyperthyroidism and ophthalmopathy. In the study overall: Pretreatment peripheral blood was obtained at initial diagnosis.

Study-wide results and limits: Most thyroid clonotypes expanded above 0.001 were also detected in blood.

This rearrangement joins TRBV27 to TRBJ1-5; possible D gene TRBD1, 5 bases. The clonotype originates from a woman aged 45-59 years with Graves' hyperthyroidism. Sequencing input: blood. The CDR3 loop reads CASSFGGGASNQPQHF. In nucleotides, the CDR3 is TGTGCCAGCAGTTTTGGGGGAGGGGCGAGCAATCAGCCCCAGCATTTT.